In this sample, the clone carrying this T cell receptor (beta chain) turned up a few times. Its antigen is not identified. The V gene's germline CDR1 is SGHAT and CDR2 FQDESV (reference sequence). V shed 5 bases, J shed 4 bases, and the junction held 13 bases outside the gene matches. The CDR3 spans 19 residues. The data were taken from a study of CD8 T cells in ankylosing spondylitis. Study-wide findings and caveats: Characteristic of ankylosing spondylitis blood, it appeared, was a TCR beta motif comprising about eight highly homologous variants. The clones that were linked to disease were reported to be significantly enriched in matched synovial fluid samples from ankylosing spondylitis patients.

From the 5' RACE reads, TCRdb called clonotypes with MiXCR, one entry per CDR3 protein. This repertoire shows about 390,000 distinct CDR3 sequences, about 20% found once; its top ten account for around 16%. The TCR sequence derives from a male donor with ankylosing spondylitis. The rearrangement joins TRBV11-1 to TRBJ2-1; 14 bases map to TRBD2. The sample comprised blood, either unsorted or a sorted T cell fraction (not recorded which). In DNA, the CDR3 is TGTGCCAGCAGCGTGCCGGGACTAGCGGGAGAGGGCATTTACAATGAGCAGTTCTTC. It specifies CASSVPGLAGEGIYNEQFF.